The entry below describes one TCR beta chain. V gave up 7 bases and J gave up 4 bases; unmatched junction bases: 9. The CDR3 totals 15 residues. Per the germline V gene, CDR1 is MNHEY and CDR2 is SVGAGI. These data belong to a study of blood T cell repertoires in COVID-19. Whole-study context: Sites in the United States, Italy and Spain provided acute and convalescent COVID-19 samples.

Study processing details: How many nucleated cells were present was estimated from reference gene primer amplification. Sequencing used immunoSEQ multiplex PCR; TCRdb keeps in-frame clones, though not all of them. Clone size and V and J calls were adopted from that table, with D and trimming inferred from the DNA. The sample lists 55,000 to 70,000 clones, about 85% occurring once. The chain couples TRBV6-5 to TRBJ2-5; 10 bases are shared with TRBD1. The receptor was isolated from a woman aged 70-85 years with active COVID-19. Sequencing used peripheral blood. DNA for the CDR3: TGTGCCAGCAAAACGGGACAGGGGTTTGGAGAGACCCAGTACTTC. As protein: CASKTGQGFGETQYF.